These 30 T cell receptor beta chains were all obtained from the same sample, sequenced in a study of CD8+ T cells in alopecia areata. cDNA serving as the sequencing template came from extracted, reverse transcribed RNA. Libraries were prepared by immunoSEQ multiplex PCR; TCRdb keeps only in-frame clonotypes and omits some of them. Among 95,000 to 100,000 clones listed, more than 55% were seen once. Treatment specified: oral pan-JAK inhibitor, 5-10 mg twice daily. Here the sequenced sample was CD8+ T cells sorted from blood, taken at week 4, from a patient treated with tofacitinib. These receptors were taken from a human donor with alopecia areata.

This clone was detected once. The gene calls are TRBV29-1 and TRBJ2-7; D is uncertain. The CDR3 is 15 amino acids. Trimming cost V 4 bases and J 0 bases, with 16 bases left between them. Per the germline V gene, CDR1 is SQVTM and CDR2 is ANQGSEA. For the CDR3, the DNA is TGCAGCGTTGTGATTCCAGGCCCGAGCTCCTACGAGCAGTACTTC. It yields the protein CSVVIPGPSSYEQYF.

The chain joins TRBV5-1 to TRBJ2-3; 8 nucleotides agree with TRBD1. This CDR3 has 15 amino acids. Germline V gene sequence: CDR1 SGHRS, CDR2 YFSETQ. V was pared by 7 bases and J by 6 bases, with 13 bases of the junction left unmatched. For the CDR3, the DNA is TGCGCCAGCGATACCGGACAGGGTGGTGAGGATACGCAGTATTTT. It codes for CASDTGQGGEDTQYF.

This clone came up a few times. V usage is TRBV5-1 and J usage is TRBJ2-7; D gene unclear. CDR1 is SGHRS and CDR2 is YFSETQ in the germline V gene. V was pared by 0 bases and J by 6 bases, with 10 bases between. The CDR3 runs 13 residues. This CDR3 reads CASSLGPVGEQYF. The DNA for the CDR3 is TGCGCCAGCAGCTTGGGTCCAGTCGGCGAGCAGTACTTC.

This chain uses TRBV4-1 with TRBJ2-2; a possible D gene is TRBD1 (5 bases). The germline V gene encodes CDR1 MGHRA and CDR2 YSYEKL. CDR3 length: 17 amino acids. With 0 bases removed from V and 5 bases from J, the gap between germline ends came to 16 bases. CDR3 in amino acids: CASSQELSYRQTGELFF. The CDR3 DNA reads TGCGCCAGCAGCCAAGAGTTAAGTTACCGACAGACCGGGGAGCTGTTTTTT.

This clone showed up just a few times. The chain joins TRBV6-5 to TRBJ1-1, with D tentatively TRBD1 (6 bases). In germline, CDR1 is MNHEY, CDR2 SVGAGI. The V and J ends lost 4 bases and 1 base respectively, with 13 bases between them. The CDR3 has 15 amino acids. The CDR3 DNA is TGTGCCAGCAGTTCGGAGGGGGTCCAGAACACTGAAGCTTTCTTT. This codes for CASSSEGVQNTEAFF.

This chain uses TRBV4-1 with TRBJ2-3; 10 bases line up with TRBD2. The V gene end was trimmed by 2 bases and the J gene end by 4 bases; junction bases not matched to a gene: 6. The germline V gene encodes CDR1 MGHRA and CDR2 YSYEKL. The CDR3 has 16 residues. CDR3 bases: TGCGCCAGCAGCCAATATAGCGGGGGGAGAGCAGATACGCAGTATTTT. It encodes CASSQYSGGRADTQYF.

This chain joins TRBV5-1 and TRBJ1-2; 8 bases match TRBD1. Germline CDR1 reads SGHRS; CDR2 reads YFSETQ. The CDR3 spans 12 residues. The junction had 4 bases not matched to a gene; V was cut back by 4 bases and J by 8 bases. The CDR3 sequence is CASSPDRDGYTF. DNA for the CDR3: TGCGCCAGCAGCCCGGACAGGGACGGCTACACCTTC.

The V and J genes are TRBV27 and TRBJ2-5, with 9 bases lining up with TRBD2. The CDR3 has 16 residues. Looked up from germline, CDR1 is MNHEY and CDR2 is SMNVEV (reference sequence). Trimming cost V 5 bases and J 2 bases; bases outside gene matches: 9. The CDR3 DNA follows: TGTGCCAGCAGTCGATCAGCGGGGGGCCTGCAAGAGACCCAGTACTTC. Translated: CASSRSAGGLQETQYF.

The genes are TRBV5-4 and TRBJ2-2; 7 nucleotides agree with TRBD1. V lost 4 bases and J lost 0; bases outside the gene matches: 6. The CDR3 has 16 residues. CDR1 and CDR2 from the germline V gene are SGHNT and YYREEE (reference sequence). The CDR3, as DNA: TGTGCCAGCAGCCCGGGGACAGATACGAACACCGGGGAGCTGTTTTTT. Translating it yields CASSPGTDTNTGELFF. The entire variable domain, with the rest obtained from reference TRBV5-4 and TRBJ2-2, is as follows: ETGVTQSPTHLIKTRGQQVTLRCSSQSGHNTVSWYQQALGQGPQFIFQYYREEENGRGNFPPRFSGLQFPNYSSELNVNALELDDSALYLCASSPGTDTNTGELFFGEGSRLTVL.

This clone was seen a few times. This chain joins TRBV23-1 and TRBJ2-7; D unclear. Being an ORF, TRBV23-1 has a function that is uncertain. V shed 2 bases and J shed 6 bases, with 17 bases lying between them. The CDR3 covers 15 residues. CDR3: CASSQPAWMPGEQYF. The CDR3 coding sequence is TGCGCCAGCAGTCAACCCGCCTGGATGCCGGGCGAGCAGTACTTC.

The V call is TRBV29-1, the J call TRBJ2-3; TRBD2 agrees at 9 bases. The CDR3 totals 14 residues. In germline, CDR1 is SQVTM, CDR2 ANQGSEA. Losses at the gene ends were 4 bases for V and 3 bases for J; bases not matched to a gene: 5. The CDR3 region is CSVGIAGVTDTQYF. The CDR3 nucleotides are TGCAGCGTTGGGATAGCGGGAGTTACAGATACGCAGTATTTT.

This clone was observed a handful of times. The chain joins TRBV7-2 to TRBJ1-5; D not resolved. Looked up from germline, CDR1 is SGHTA and CDR2 is FQGNSA. The CDR3 runs to 15 residues. The V gene lost 3 bases and the J gene lost 8 bases, with 17 bases spanning the gap. CDR3 protein: CASSLIGASLEPQHF. The CDR3, as DNA: TGTGCCAGCAGCTTGATTGGCGCGTCACTAGAGCCCCAGCATTTT.

This clone was seen more than once but under ten times. This sequence joins TRBV29-1 and TRBJ2-1; D gene uncertain. Germline loops: CDR1 SQVTM, CDR2 ANQGSEA. CDR3 length equals 15 residues. V was shortened by 6 bases and J by 6 bases, with 21 bases between the two germline ends. The CDR3 DNA reads as TGCAGCGTCGATCTAAGGGCCGGGCTAGGCAATGAGCAGTTCTTC. Translation: CSVDLRAGLGNEQFF.

This clone occurred once. The chain is built from TRBV29-1 and TRBJ2-3; D is ambiguous. The V end lost 4 bases, the J end lost 4 bases, and 12 bases lay between the germline ends. The CDR3 totals 13 residues. CDR1 and CDR2 (germline): SQVTM, ANQGSEA. The CDR3 loop reads CSVVLMSADTQYF. The CDR3 nucleotides are TGCAGCGTTGTGTTGATGTCAGCAGATACGCAGTATTTT.

This chain joins TRBV6-5 and TRBJ2-5, with 9 bases aligning to TRBD2. The CDR3 loop spans 15 amino acids. The junction had 6 bases not matched to a gene; V was cut back by 2 bases and J by 5 bases. The V gene's germline CDR1 is MNHEY and CDR2 SVGAGI. For the CDR3, the DNA is TGTGCCAGCAGTTACGGCGGGGGGGCCCTGGAGACCCAGTACTTC. This codes for CASSYGGGALETQYF.

The gene calls are TRBV7-9 and TRBJ1-3, with 9 positions matching TRBD1. Trimming at V came to 1 base and at J to 3 bases, leaving 10 bases not matched to a gene. The CDR3 length is 18 residues. CDR1 is SEHNR and CDR2 is FQNEAQ in the germline V gene (reference sequence). The CDR3 reads CASSLEAGQGIRGNTIYF. CDR3 DNA: TGTGCCAGCAGCTTAGAGGCTGGACAGGGGATTCGTGGAAACACCATATATTTT.

The V gene is TRBV28, the J gene TRBJ2-5; 8 nucleotides line up with TRBD1. CDR1 MDHEN and CDR2 SYDVKM come from the germline V gene. There are 12 residues in the CDR3. Trimming at V came to 6 bases and at J to 5 bases, leaving 2 bases not matched to a gene. The CDR3 coding sequence is TGTGCCAGCAGAAGACAGGGGGAGACCCAGTACTTC. It encodes CASRRQGETQYF.

The chain employs TRBV6-5 and TRBJ2-7; 10 bases match TRBD2. Germline assignment: CDR1 MNHEY and CDR2 SVGAGI. Trimming took 2 bases from V and 2 from J; bases not matched to a gene: 3. The CDR3 runs 15 residues. The DNA for the CDR3 is TGTGCCAGCAGTTACGCCAGCGGGGGGGCCTACGAGCAGTACTTC. Its protein is CASSYASGGAYEQYF.

This clone appeared a few times. V and J are TRBV29-1 and TRBJ2-3; the match to TRBD2 covers 7 bases. V shed 3 bases, J shed 3 bases, and the junction held 9 bases outside the gene matches. CDR1 is SQVTM, CDR2 ANQGSEA, per germline. The CDR3 length is 15 residues. CDR3 bases: TGCAGCGTTGATCTCATAAGCGGGAAGACAGATACGCAGTATTTT. Translated: CSVDLISGKTDTQYF.

This chain uses TRBV9 with TRBJ1-2; a possible D gene is TRBD1 (5 bases). This CDR3 is built from 13 residues. Germline V gives CDR1 SGDLS, CDR2 YYNGEE. V was clipped by 0 bases and J by 6 bases, with 9 bases between them. This CDR3 reads CASSVGRDDGYTF. The CDR3 nucleotides are TGTGCCAGCAGCGTAGGAAGGGACGATGGCTACACCTTC.

This chain joins TRBV13 and TRBJ2-3; D is ambiguous. This CDR3 comprises 14 residues. Trimming removed 1 base at V and 0 bases at J, with 5 bases between. Germline assignment: CDR1 PRHDT and CDR2 FYEKMQ (reference sequence). CDR3 sequence reads: CASSLEGSTDTQYF. The CDR3 DNA sequence: TGTGCCAGCAGCTTAGAAGGGAGCACAGATACGCAGTATTTT.

This clone is a singleton in its sample. The chain recombines TRBV15 with TRBJ2-1, with D unclear. CDR1 is LNHNV, CDR2 YYDKDF, per germline (reference sequence). There are 16 residues in the CDR3. V shed 1 base and J shed 0 bases, with 10 bases lying between them. The CDR3 region has the DNA TGTGCCACCAGCAGAGCAGGAATCCTCTCCTACAATGAGCAGTTCTTC. It yields the protein CATSRAGILSYNEQFF.

This clone has just a few counts. J is TRBJ2-7 and V is TRBV6-1; D unclear. V lost 5 bases and J lost 2, with 13 bases in between. Germline CDR1 is MNHNS and CDR2 is SASEGT. The CDR3 covers 14 residues. CDR3 amino acids: CASSLTLGTYEQYF. The CDR3 nucleotides read TGTGCCAGCAGTCTAACCCTGGGGACCTACGAGCAGTACTTC.

The chain carries TRBV29-1 and TRBJ2-1; TRBD1 aligns across 8 bases. The CDR3 extends over 13 amino acids. J lost 8 bases, V lost 3 bases, and 6 bases had no gene match. Germline V lookup: CDR1 SQVTM, CDR2 ANQGSEA. The CDR3 nucleotides are TGCAGCGTTGAGCAGGGGGCTGGGGATGAGCAGTTCTTC. Translated, it gives CSVEQGAGDEQFF.

This clone was picked up a small number of times. As DNA, the CDR3 is TGTGCCAGCAGTTACTCGGCCGGGGGGGCCGGGGAGCTGTTTTTT. This gives the protein CASSYSAGGAGELFF. V is TRBV6-5 and J is TRBJ2-2, with TRBD2 matching over 8 bases. CDR1 MNHEY and CDR2 SVGAGI come from the germline V gene. Losses at the gene ends were 0 bases for V and 6 bases for J; bases not matched to a gene: 3. The CDR3 is made up of 15 amino acids.

The gene calls are TRBV19 and TRBJ1-2; 9 bases line up with TRBD1. This CDR3 is 12 amino acids long. V gave up 6 bases and J gave up 5 bases; unmatched junction bases: 1. Germline-derived CDR1 and CDR2 are LNHDA and SQIVND (reference sequence). The chain's CDR3 is CASRDRGYGYTF. Written as DNA, the CDR3 is TGTGCCAGTAGGGACAGGGGATATGGCTACACCTTC.

The gene calls are TRBV6-1 and TRBJ2-7; 8 bases match TRBD2. The CDR3 is made up of 14 amino acids. Unmatched junction bases numbered 3, after V lost 3 bases and J lost 2 bases. Germline V gives CDR1 MNHNS, CDR2 SASEGT. CDR3 loop: CASSDSGSAYEQYF. Written as DNA, the CDR3 is TGTGCCAGCAGTGACAGCGGGAGTGCCTACGAGCAGTACTTC.

The chain joins TRBV27 to TRBJ2-7; no firm D call. Germline V gene data show CDR1 as MNHEY and CDR2 as SMNVEV (reference sequence). The CDR3 covers 13 residues. Trimming cost V 2 bases and J 3 bases, with 8 bases left between them. CDR3 DNA sequence: TGTGCCAGCAGTTTAAACGGAGACTACGAGCAGTACTTC. Encoded protein: CASSLNGDYEQYF.

V is TRBV27 and J is TRBJ2-7; D is undetermined. CDR3 size: 13 residues. CDR1 and CDR2 from the germline V gene are MNHEY and SMNVEV (reference sequence). V lost 3 bases and J lost 5, with 11 bases in between. The CDR3 loop is CASSLALADEQYF. The CDR3 DNA reads TGTGCCAGCAGTTTGGCCCTTGCCGACGAGCAGTACTTC.

This chain joins TRBV11-1 and TRBJ2-1; D gene ambiguous. Germline-derived CDR1 and CDR2 are SGHAT and FQDESV (reference sequence). Trimming shortened V by 5 bases and J by 2 bases, and 13 bases separated the two germline ends. The CDR3 has 15 amino acids. Written as DNA, the CDR3 is TGTGCCAGCAGCCCCTTCGACCAACCCTACAATGAGCAGTTCTTC. Translation: CASSPFDQPYNEQFF. Full variable domain (outside the CDR3, taken from reference TRBV11-1 and TRBJ2-1): EAEVAQSPRYKITEKSQAVAFWCDPISGHATLYWYRQILGQGPELLVQFQDESVVDDSQLPKDRFSAERLKGVDSTLKIQPAELGDSAMYLCASSPFDQPYNEQFFGPGTRLTVL.